This T cell receptor (beta chain) came from a study of CD8+CD57+ T cells in acquired aplastic anemia (dated 2018 in TCRdb). About the study as a whole: Extracted DNA from sorted CD4+ and CD8+ cells averaged 3.2 ug, ranging from roughly 0.2 to 30 ug. An average of roughly 9.8 million reads for CD4+ cells and 12 million or so reads for CD8+ cells was obtained from healthy donor samples.

Taken from cysteine to phenylalanine, the CDR3 has 17 residues. The entry retains the CDR3 DNA only, 51 bases that are in frame from base 1. In the germline V gene, CDR1 corresponds to SNHLY and CDR2 to FYNNEI. In this study, sorted CD4+ and CD8+ T cells from the blood of healthy subjects and of severe aplastic anemia patients had their TCR repertoires deep-sequenced. Ficoll-Paque density gradient centrifugation was used to isolate peripheral blood mononuclear cells. Before DNA was extracted, CD4+ and CD8+ T cells were sorted using either FACS or magnetic beads. Details on this clonotype: Its antigen is not yet known. A junction end diverges from the germline sequence, so it may reflect a read error.

TCR beta VDJ combination and CDR3 sequence profiling used genomic DNA as the template. An Illumina HiSeq 2000 was used for TCR repertoire sequencing. The authors' pipeline ran thus. TRBV/TRBJ rearrangement plots, CDR3 size and DJ length profiles, and Simpson's diversity index were used to assess repertoires. The immunodominant clone was defined as the most abundant DNA sequence in deep sequencing data. CDR3 amino acid sequences were checked for sharing across subjects and were also compared against the VDJdb database and published repertoires. TCRdb handled the public reads itself, with Q25 trimming in fastp and clone calling in MiXCR, and kept productive beta chains. CDR3 protein sequences are deduplicated, and each keeps its most common genes and DNA. The V and J calls and clone size are TCRdb's, not the authors'. This sample lists about 170,000 distinct CDR3 sequences; about 60% were detected once. The ten largest make up 45% of the sample.

Overall study results and their limits: Over 25 CD8+ CDR3 sequences were found in both patients and controls but appeared to be highly expressed in patients and within the immunodominant clones of the patients. Between patients and healthy controls, no significant difference in CD8+ Simpson's diversity was found (P=0.060).

Recombination connected TRBV2 to TRBJ2-7, and 8 junctional nucleotides match TRBD1. The sample taken for sequencing was sorted CD4+, CD8+, or CD8+CD57+ T cells (not recorded which) from PBMCs. This receptor was obtained from a human donor in good health. The DNA sequence follows: TGCGCCAGCAGCCAAGTTCCACCGGGACAGGAGTTCTACGAGCAGTACTTC. This translates into CASSQVPPGQEFYEQYF.